This T cell receptor beta chain was found in a study of blood T cells in healthy people across ages. Broader study findings: Significant beta diversity loss was already apparent by age roughly 38, declining roughly linearly.

Germline CDR1 SEHNR, CDR2 FQNEAQ (reference sequence). This CDR3 is 15 amino acids long. The V gene end was trimmed by 5 bases and the J gene end by 7 bases; junction bases not matched to a gene: 8. Sample-barcoded 5' priming and a J-beta primer mix drove a second PCR of roughly 6 to 12 cycles. With 12 random nucleotides, a template-switch adaptor tagged each individual cDNA molecule. TCRdb recomputed calls from the 5' RACE reads with MiXCR, one row per CDR3 protein. Of around 900,000 distinct CDR3 sequences in the sample, roughly 51% were seen once. The authors drew approximately 9 milliliters of peripheral blood from each donor. Isolated PBMCs totaled at least 7 million in each sample. In the case of this clonotype: Its antigen is undetermined.

The TCR was taken from an older woman in good health. This chain links TRBV7-9 with TRBJ2-4; 10 bases fit TRBD2. Material for sequencing was blood. As DNA, the CDR3 is TGTGCCAGCAGCCCAATCAGGACTAGCGGTAACATTCAGTACTTC. It translates to CASSPIRTSGNIQYF.